These T cell receptor beta chains were read from a single sample in a study of T-cell reconstitution after alpha-beta-depleted transplantation in children. TCRdb redid the calling of the PCR reads with MiXCR, one entry per CDR3 protein. The table lists roughly 610,000 distinct CDR3 sequences, 10% of them singletons. This material consisted of PBMCs from the stem cell graft donor, taken from the stem cell graft. These receptors all come from a human donor who donated a stem cell graft to a child with acute myeloid leukemia. Each CDR3 is given with its conserved first and last residue. A D gene is named only where the DNA matches it firmly. A clone size is listed for some rows: how often the clone was seen (once, few, many), or a class if it is expanded.

NA many TRBJ1-1 TRBV12-3/TRBV12-4 CASSLLQGGRTEAFF TGTGCCAGCAGTTTACTACAGGGAGGTCGGACTGAAGCTTTCTTT
TRBD2 few TRBJ2-1 TRBV28 CASSPAGNSYNEQFF TGTGCCAGCAGTCCAGCGGGGAATTCCTACAATGAGCAGTTCTTC
NA NA TRBJ2-5 TRBV25-1 CASSEFQGMQETQYF TGTGCCAGCAGTGAATTTCAAGGGATGCAAGAGACCCAGTACTTC
NA NA TRBJ2-4 TRBV20-1 CSARDGTVVKNIQYF TGCAGTGCTAGAGATGGAACGGTTGTCAAAAACATTCAGTACTTC
NA NA TRBJ2-7 TRBV20-1 CSAPEAYEQYF TGCAGTGCCCCAGAGGCCTACGAGCAGTACTTC
TRBD2 many TRBJ2-1 TRBV6-2/TRBV6-3 CASSPGTSGERYNEQFF TGTGCCAGCAGTCCCGGGACTAGCGGGGAACGGTACAATGAGCAGTTCTTC
TRBD2 few TRBJ2-3 TRBV2 CASSLPGETSEITDTQYF TGTGCCAGCAGTCTCCCCGGGGAGACTAGCGAGATCACAGATACGCAGTATTTT
TRBD2 many TRBJ2-1 TRBV28 CASSLSLAGLAVNNEQFF TGTGCCAGCAGTCTCTCCCTTGCGGGACTAGCGGTTAATAATGAGCAGTTCTTC
TRBD2 NA TRBJ2-7 TRBV6-1 CASRRLARGNEQYF TGTGCCAGCAGGCGACTAGCGCGCGGAAACGAGCAGTACTTC
NA few TRBJ2-7 TRBV12-3/TRBV12-4 CASSLKASGEQYF TGTGCCAGCAGTTTAAAGGCCAGTGGCGAGCAGTACTTC
NA NA TRBJ1-2 TRBV28 CASSSPPLYGYTF TGTGCCAGCAGTTCCCCTCCCCTATATGGCTACACCTTC
NA few TRBJ2-5 TRBV11-2 CASSIPGAVETQYF TGTGCCAGCAGTATTCCGGGAGCCGTAGAGACCCAGTACTTC
NA NA TRBJ2-7 TRBV12-3/TRBV12-4 CASSFRVTYEQYF TGTGCCAGCAGTTTCCGTGTGACCTACGAGCAGTACTTC
TRBD1 few TRBJ2-5 TRBV18 CASSRQRGLETQYF TGTGCCAGCTCACGCCAAAGGGGGCTAGAGACCCAGTACTTC
NA few TRBJ1-4 TRBV4-2 CASSQDRGQGSEKLFF TGTGCCAGCAGCCAAGATCGGGGGCAGGGTAGTGAAAAACTGTTTTTT
TRBD1 NA TRBJ1-2 TRBV20-1 CSALGGDRVYGYTF TGCAGTGCTCTTGGGGGGGACAGGGTCTATGGCTACACCTTC
NA many TRBJ1-6 TRBV7-2 CASSPGSSYNSPLHF TGTGCCAGCAGCCCCGGGAGCTCCTATAATTCACCCCTCCACTTT
NA NA TRBJ1-5 TRBV18 CASSPNPPAGAQPQHF TGTGCCAGCTCGCCCAATCCGCCGGCAGGAGCTCAGCCCCAGCATTTT
TRBD1 few TRBJ2-7 TRBV20-1 CSANPRDRGDEQYF TGCAGTGCAAACCCCCGGGACAGGGGCGACGAGCAGTACTTC
TRBD2 NA TRBJ2-7 TRBV29-1 CSVWSGRLSYEQYF TGCAGCGTTTGGAGCGGGAGGCTCTCCTACGAGCAGTACTTC
TRBD1 NA TRBJ1-2 TRBV3-1 CASSQGQGAGRGYTF TGTGCCAGCAGCCAAGGACAGGGGGCTGGTCGTGGCTACACCTTC
NA many TRBJ2-3 TRBV29-1 CSVGGSDTQYF TGCAGCGTTGGGGGCTCAGATACGCAGTATTTT
TRBD1 many TRBJ2-3 TRBV7-2 CASSLAPGTGQYF TGTGCCAGCAGCTTAGCCCCCGGGACAGGGCAGTATTTT
NA few TRBJ2-5 TRBV28 CASSPRQLQETQYF TGTGCCAGCAGTCCCCGACAGCTCCAAGAGACCCAGTACTTC
NA many TRBJ2-1 TRBV20-1 CSANPLSAGGTYNEQFF TGCAGTGCTAACCCCCTTTCAGCGGGCGGGACGTACAATGAGCAGTTCTTC
NA many TRBJ1-2 TRBV6-5 CASSYKDISTF TGTGCCAGCAGTTACAAGGACATATCCACCTTC
TRBD1 many TRBJ2-2 TRBV4-2 CASSPPRGTGELFF TGTGCCAGCAGCCCCCCCAGGGGGACCGGGGAGCTGTTTTTT
NA NA TRBJ2-3 TRBV30 CAWRPVADTQYF TGTGCCTGGAGGCCTGTGGCAGATACGCAGTATTTT
NA few TRBJ2-7 TRBV11-2 CASTLDGYYEQYF TGTGCCAGCACCTTAGACGGCTACTACGAGCAGTACTTC
NA few TRBJ1-1 TRBV29-1 CSVAGRGNSGVAFF TGCAGCGTTGCGGGCCGAGGGAACTCAGGGGTGGCTTTCTTT
NA few TRBJ1-1 TRBV12-3/TRBV12-4 CASSQTANTEAFF TGTGCCAGCAGTCAGACAGCGAACACTGAAGCTTTCTTT
NA few TRBJ1-2 TRBV7-8 CASSLGGRDYGYTF TGTGCCAGCAGCTTAGGAGGCAGGGACTATGGCTACACCTTC
TRBD2 many TRBJ2-3 TRBV7-2 CASLAGLSTDTQYF TGTGCCAGCCTAGCGGGCCTGAGCACAGATACGCAGTATTTT
NA few TRBJ1-5 TRBV4-3 CASSLTLKGQPQHF TGCGCCAGCAGCCTTACCCTTAAGGGCCAGCCCCAGCATTTT
TRBD1 few TRBJ2-7 TRBV7-3 CASSLMGQGLGEQYF TGTGCCAGCAGCTTAATGGGACAGGGATTGGGCGAGCAGTACTTC
NA NA TRBJ2-7 TRBV2 CASSVSSELRGTLYEQYF TGTGCCAGCAGTGTTTCCAGCGAGTTAAGGGGGACTTTATACGAGCAGTACTTC
NA few TRBJ1-2 TRBV7-8 CASSSGGANSYGYTF TGTGCCAGCAGCTCCGGGGGAGCTAACAGCTATGGCTACACCTTC
NA few TRBJ2-5 TRBV7-2 CASSVMSLQETQYF TGTGCCAGCAGCGTAATGAGCCTTCAAGAGACCCAGTACTTC
NA many TRBJ2-7 TRBV9 CASSVAEGPYEQYF TGTGCCAGCAGCGTAGCTGAGGGTCCCTACGAGCAGTACTTC
NA NA TRBJ2-7 TRBV6-2/TRBV6-3 CASSYSRSEGRNEQYF TGTGCCAGCAGTTACTCGAGGAGTGAGGGGAGGAACGAGCAGTACTTC
NA many TRBJ2-5 TRBV9 CASSVVGGRETQYF TGTGCCAGCAGCGTAGTAGGGGGTAGAGAGACCCAGTACTTC
NA many TRBJ2-2 TRBV7-2 CASSLEGRTNTGELFF TGTGCCAGCAGCTTAGAGGGGCGAACGAACACCGGGGAGCTGTTTTTT
NA few TRBJ2-7 TRBV7-2 CASSTWDFVTYEQYF TGTGCCAGCAGCACCTGGGACTTCGTGACCTACGAGCAGTACTTC
TRBD1 NA TRBJ2-5 TRBV7-2 CASSLRTGGREGQYF TGTGCCAGCAGCTTGAGGACAGGGGGCCGGGAAGGCCAGTACTTC
NA few TRBJ2-7 TRBV20-1 CSASQGSMYEQYF TGCAGTGCTAGCCAGGGCTCCATGTACGAGCAGTACTTC
TRBD1 few TRBJ1-5 TRBV29-1 CSVSVSFDRGQPQHF TGCAGCGTTTCTGTTTCGTTTGACAGGGGCCAGCCCCAGCATTTT
NA many TRBJ2-7 TRBV12-3/TRBV12-4 CASSPTESYEQYF TGTGCCAGCAGTCCGACAGAGTCCTACGAGCAGTACTTC
NA few TRBJ2-5 TRBV7-8 CASSLWSRLHETQYF TGTGCCAGCAGCTTATGGAGTAGGTTGCACGAGACCCAGTACTTC
NA many TRBJ2-5 TRBV5-5 CASSELETQYF TGTGCCAGCAGCGAATTGGAGACCCAGTACTTC
NA NA TRBJ1-4 TRBV9 CASSPSQATNEKLFF TGTGCCAGCAGCCCTTCTCAAGCAACTAATGAAAAACTGTTTTTT